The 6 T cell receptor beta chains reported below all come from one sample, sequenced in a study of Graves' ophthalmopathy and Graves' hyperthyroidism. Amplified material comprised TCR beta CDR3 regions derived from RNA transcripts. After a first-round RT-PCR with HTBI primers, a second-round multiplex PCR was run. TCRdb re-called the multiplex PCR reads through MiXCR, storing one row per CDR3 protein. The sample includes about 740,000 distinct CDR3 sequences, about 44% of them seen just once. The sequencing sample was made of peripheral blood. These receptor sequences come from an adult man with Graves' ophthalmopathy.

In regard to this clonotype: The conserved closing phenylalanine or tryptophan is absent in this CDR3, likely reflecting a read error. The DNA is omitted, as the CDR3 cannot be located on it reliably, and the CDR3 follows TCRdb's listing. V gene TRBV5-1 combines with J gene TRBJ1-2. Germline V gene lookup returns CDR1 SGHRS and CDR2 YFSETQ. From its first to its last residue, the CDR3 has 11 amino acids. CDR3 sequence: CASSLDRRGTY.

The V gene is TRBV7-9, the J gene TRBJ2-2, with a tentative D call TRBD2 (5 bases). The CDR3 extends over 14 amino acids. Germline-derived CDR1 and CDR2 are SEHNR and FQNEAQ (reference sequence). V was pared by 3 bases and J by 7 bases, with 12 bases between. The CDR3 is CASSLVRGGGELFF. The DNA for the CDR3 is TGTGCCAGCAGCTTGGTCCGGGGTGGCGGGGAGCTGTTTTTT.

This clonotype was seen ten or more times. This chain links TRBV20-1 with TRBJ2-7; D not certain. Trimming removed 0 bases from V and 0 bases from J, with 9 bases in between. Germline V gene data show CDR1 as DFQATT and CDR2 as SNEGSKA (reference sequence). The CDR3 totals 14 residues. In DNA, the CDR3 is TGCAGTGCTAGAGACCGTCGGGCCTCCTACGAGCAGTACTTC. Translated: CSARDRRASYEQYF.

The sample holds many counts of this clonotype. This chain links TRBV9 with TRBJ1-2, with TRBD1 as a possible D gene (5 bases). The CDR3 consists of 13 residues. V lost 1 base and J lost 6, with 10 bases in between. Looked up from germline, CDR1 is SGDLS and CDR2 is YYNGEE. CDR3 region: CASSVRTGDGYTF. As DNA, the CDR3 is TGTGCCAGCAGCGTACGGACGGGGGATGGCTACACCTTC. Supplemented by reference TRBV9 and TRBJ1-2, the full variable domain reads DSGVTQTPKHLITATGQRVTLRCSPRSGDLSVYWYQQSLDQGLQFLIQYYNGEERAKGNILERFSAQQFPDLHSELNLSSLELGDSALYFCASSVRTGDGYTFGSGTRLTVV.

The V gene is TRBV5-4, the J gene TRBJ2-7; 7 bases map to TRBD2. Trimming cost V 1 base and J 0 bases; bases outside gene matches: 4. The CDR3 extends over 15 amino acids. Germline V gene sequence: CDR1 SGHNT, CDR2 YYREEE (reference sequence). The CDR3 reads CASSLPGGSSYEQYF. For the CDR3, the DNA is TGTGCCAGCAGCTTGCCCGGGGGGTCCTCCTACGAGCAGTACTTC.

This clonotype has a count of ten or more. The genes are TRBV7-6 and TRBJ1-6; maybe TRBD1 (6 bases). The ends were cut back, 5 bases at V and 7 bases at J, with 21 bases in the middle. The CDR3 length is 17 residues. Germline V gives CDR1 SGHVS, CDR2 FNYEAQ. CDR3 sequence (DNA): TGTGCCAGCAGCCGACGTAGGGCGGGGGCAGACAATTCACCCCTCCACTTT. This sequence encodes CASSRRRAGADNSPLHF.